The clone carrying this T cell receptor (beta chain) was counted a few times. Participant-reported clinical history was the basis for cohort assignment. The source of the sample is a study of blood T cell repertoires in COVID-19. V was pared by 1 base and J by 7 bases, with 11 bases between. This CDR3 comprises 14 residues. Germline V gene data show CDR1 as SGHRS and CDR2 as YFSETQ. Profiling relied on immunoSEQ multiplex PCR, and the TCRdb table lists in-frame clones only, not all of them. The data show 300,000 to 450,000 clones, 75% to 90% seen once. The sample comprised PBMCs or T cells enriched from blood (not recorded which). The source of this sequence is a man younger than 35 who had recovered from COVID-19. The chain joins TRBV5-1 to TRBJ1-4, with D maybe TRBD1 (5 bases). CDR3 amino acids: CASSLFREGEKLFF. For the CDR3, the DNA is TGCGCCAGCAGCTTGTTCAGGGAGGGTGAAAAACTGTTTTTT.